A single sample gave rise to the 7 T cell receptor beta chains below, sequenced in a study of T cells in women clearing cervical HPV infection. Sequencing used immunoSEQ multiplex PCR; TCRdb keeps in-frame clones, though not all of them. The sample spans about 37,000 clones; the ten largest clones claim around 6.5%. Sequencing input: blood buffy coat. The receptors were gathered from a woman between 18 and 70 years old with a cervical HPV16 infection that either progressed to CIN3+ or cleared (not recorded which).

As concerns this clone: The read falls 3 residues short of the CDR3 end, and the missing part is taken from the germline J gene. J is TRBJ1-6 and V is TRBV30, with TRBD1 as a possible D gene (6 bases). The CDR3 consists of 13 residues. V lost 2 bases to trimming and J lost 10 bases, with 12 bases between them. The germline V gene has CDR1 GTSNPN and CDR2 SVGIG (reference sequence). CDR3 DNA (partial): TGTGCCTGGAGTCTGGCAGGGGAATCACCC. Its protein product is CAWSLAGESP. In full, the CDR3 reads CAWSLAGESPLHF.

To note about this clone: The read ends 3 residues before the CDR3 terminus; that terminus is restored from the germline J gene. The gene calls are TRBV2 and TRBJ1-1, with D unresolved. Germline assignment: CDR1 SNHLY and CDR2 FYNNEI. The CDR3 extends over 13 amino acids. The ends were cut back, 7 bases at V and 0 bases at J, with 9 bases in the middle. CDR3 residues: CASKSQLNTEAFF. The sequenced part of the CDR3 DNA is TGTGCCAGCAAATCACAGTTGAACACTGAA.

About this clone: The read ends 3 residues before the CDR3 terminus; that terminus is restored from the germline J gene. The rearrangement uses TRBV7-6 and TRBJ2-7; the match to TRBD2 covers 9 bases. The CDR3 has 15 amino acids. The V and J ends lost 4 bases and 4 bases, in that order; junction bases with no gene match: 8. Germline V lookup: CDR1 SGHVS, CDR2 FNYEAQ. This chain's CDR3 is CASSSNSGGMYEQYF. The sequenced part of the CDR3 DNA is TGTGCCAGCAGCTCGAATAGCGGGGGCATGTACGAG.

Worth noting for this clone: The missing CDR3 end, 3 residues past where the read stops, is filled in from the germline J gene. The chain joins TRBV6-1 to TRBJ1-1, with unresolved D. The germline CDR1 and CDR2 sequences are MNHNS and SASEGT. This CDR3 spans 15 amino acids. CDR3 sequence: CASSEDWLVSETAFF. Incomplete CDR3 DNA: TGTGCCAGCAGTGAAGATTGGCTCGTGAGCGAGACA.

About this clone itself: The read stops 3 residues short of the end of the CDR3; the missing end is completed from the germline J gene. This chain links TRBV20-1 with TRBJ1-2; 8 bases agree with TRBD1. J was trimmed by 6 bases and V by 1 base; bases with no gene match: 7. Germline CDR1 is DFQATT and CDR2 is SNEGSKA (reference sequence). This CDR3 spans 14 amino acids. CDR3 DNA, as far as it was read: TGCAGTGCTAGAGTGACAGGGGCAGTGGATGGC. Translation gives CSARVTGAVDG. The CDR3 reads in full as CSARVTGAVDGYTF.

The part of the CDR3 DNA that was read is TGTGCCATAAGCGGGGGGGTCTACAATGAG. Protein sequence: CAISGGVYNE. The full CDR3 sequence reads CAISGGVYNEQFF. This rearrangement joins TRBV30 to TRBJ2-1, with 10 bases fitting TRBD2. The read finishes 3 residues shy of the CDR3 end, and the germline J gene is used to complete it. The germline V gene has CDR1 GTSNPN and CDR2 SVGIG (reference sequence). The CDR3 loop spans 13 amino acids. V lost 8 bases, J lost 3 bases, and 4 bases stayed unmatched.

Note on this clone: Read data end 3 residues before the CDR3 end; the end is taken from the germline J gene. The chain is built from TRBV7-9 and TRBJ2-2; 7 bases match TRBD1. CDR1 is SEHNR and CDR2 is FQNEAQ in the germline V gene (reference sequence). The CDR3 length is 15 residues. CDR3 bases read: TGTGCCAGCAGCTTGGGCTCAGGGGGAGATGAAAAG. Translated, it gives CASSLGSGGDEK. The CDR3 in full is CASSLGSGGDEKLFF. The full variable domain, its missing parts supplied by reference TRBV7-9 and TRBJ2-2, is DTGVSQNPRHKITKRGQNVTFRCDPISEHNRLYWYRQTLGQGPEFLTYFQNEAQLEKSRLLSDRFSAERPKGSFSTLEIQRTEQGDSAMYLCASSLGSGGDEKLFFGEGSRLTVL.